The 26 T cell receptor beta chains given below trace back to one sample, sequenced in a study of blood T cell repertoires in COVID-19. Using immunoSEQ multiplex PCR, the repertoire was profiled, and TCRdb retains in-frame clones only, with some absent. The data contain hundreds of thousands of clones, about four fifths of them seen just once; the ten biggest clones take up approximately 9.6%. Sequencing was performed on peripheral blood. The receptors shown here come from a woman at least 80 years old with acute or convalescent COVID-19.

This chain joins TRBV7-3 and TRBJ2-2, with a weak D call TRBD2 (6 bases). The CDR3 runs to 15 residues. With 4 bases removed from V and 5 bases from J, the gap between germline ends came to 14 bases. Germline V gene data show CDR1 as SGHTA and CDR2 as FQGTGA. The CDR3 loop is CASSSTFGGTGELFF. The DNA for the CDR3 is TGTGCCAGCAGCTCCACGTTCGGGGGAACCGGGGAGCTGTTTTTT.

This clone has only one observation. The chain has TRBV5-1 and TRBJ2-7; the match to TRBD1 covers 9 bases. Germline-derived CDR1 and CDR2 are SGHRS and YFSETQ. The CDR3 totals 15 residues. The trim removed 3 bases at V and 2 bases at J, leaving 6 bases unmatched. The CDR3 DNA sequence: TGCGCCAGCAGCTGGGCGGGACAGGGACCCTACGAGCAGTACTTC. Amino acid sequence: CASSWAGQGPYEQYF. Full variable domain (outside the CDR3, taken from reference TRBV5-1 and TRBJ2-7): KAGVTQTPRYLIKTRGQQVTLSCSPISGHRSVSWYQQTPGQGLQFLFEYFSETQRNKGNFPGRFSGRQFSNSRSEMNVSTLELGDSALYLCASSWAGQGPYEQYFGPGTRLTVT.

The table lists this clone with a count of one. The V gene is TRBV7-2, the J gene TRBJ2-5; 7 bases map to TRBD1. CDR1 and CDR2 from the germline V gene are SGHTA and FQGNSA. The CDR3 is made up of 14 amino acids. J lost 5 bases, V lost 3 bases, and 6 bases had no gene match. CDR3 bases: TGTGCCAGCAGCTTTAGGGGGCGCTGGGAGACCCAGTACTTC. It is translated as CASSFRGRWETQYF.

This chain connects TRBV19 to TRBJ1-5, with 8 bases lining up with TRBD1. This CDR3 is 13 amino acids long. Germline assignment: CDR1 LNHDA and CDR2 SQIVND (reference sequence). Losses at the gene ends were 10 bases for V and 7 bases for J; bases not matched to a gene: 9. The DNA for the CDR3 is TGTGCCATTGGACAGGGTTCCGGCCAGCCCCAGCATTTT. Translation: CAIGQGSGQPQHF.

The chain uses TRBV2 and TRBJ2-6, with 11 bases matching TRBD1. The germline V gene encodes CDR1 SNHLY and CDR2 FYNNEI. This CDR3 has 18 residues. J gave up 0 bases and V 7 bases, and 8 bases lay outside the gene matches. CDR3 sequence: CASTIAGTGGSGANVLTF. DNA of the CDR3: TGTGCCAGCACTATTGCCGGGACAGGGGGCTCTGGGGCCAACGTCCTGACTTTC.

In its sample, this clone was seen once. This CDR3 reads CASSLDEGLREKLFF. CDR3 sequence (DNA): TGTGCCAGCAGCTTAGATGAGGGTTTGCGGGAAAAACTGTTTTTT. The V call is TRBV7-8, the J call TRBJ1-4; D is unresolved. The CDR3 is 15 residues long. Trimming shortened V by 1 base and J by 8 bases, and 14 bases separated the two germline ends. Germline CDR1 SGHVS, CDR2 FQNEAQ. The variable domain in full, completed from reference TRBV7-8 and TRBJ1-4, reads GAGVSQSPRYKVAKRGQDVALRCDPISGHVSLFWYQQALGQGPEFLTYFQNEAQLDKSGLPSDRFFAERPEGSVSTLKIQRTQQEDSAVYLCASSLDEGLREKLFFGSGTQLSVL.

This chain joins TRBV28 and TRBJ2-7; D possibly corresponds to TRBD2 (5 bases). Germline CDR1 reads MDHEN; CDR2 reads SYDVKM. The V and J ends lost 7 bases and 5 bases respectively, with 15 bases between them. CDR3 length: 13 residues. This chain's CDR3 is CASMDVLANEQYF. CDR3 nucleotide sequence: TGTGCCAGCATGGACGTCTTAGCGAACGAGCAGTACTTC. Full variable domain (rest looked up from reference TRBV28 and TRBJ2-7): DVKVTQSSRYLVKRTGEKVFLECVQDMDHENMFWYRQDPGLGLRLIYFSYDVKMKEKGDIPEGYSVSREKKERFSLILESASTNQTSMYLCASMDVLANEQYFGPGTRLTVT.

This clone has a handful of counts. The chain links TRBV5-1 to TRBJ2-3; D remains unclear. Trimming stripped 4 bases from V and 0 bases from J, with 12 bases between. This CDR3 spans 15 amino acids. Germline CDR1 and CDR2: SGHRS and YFSETQ. The CDR3 is CASSPAAGSTDTQYF. The CDR3 DNA reads TGCGCCAGCAGCCCCGCAGCAGGTAGCACAGATACGCAGTATTTT.

J is TRBJ1-4 and V is TRBV27; perhaps TRBD1 as D (6 bases). In germline, CDR1 is MNHEY, CDR2 SMNVEV (reference sequence). V shed 5 bases and J shed 0 bases, with 13 bases lying between them. The CDR3 spans 16 residues. As DNA, the CDR3 is TGTGCCAGCAGTCCACGGACAGTTGCAACTAATGAAAAACTGTTTTTT. This encodes CASSPRTVATNEKLFF.

The chain has TRBV7-9 and TRBJ2-7; TRBD1 is a possible D gene (8 bases). With 0 bases removed from V and 2 bases from J, the gap between germline ends came to 14 bases. The V gene's germline CDR1 is SEHNR and CDR2 FQNEAQ (reference sequence). CDR3 length: 16 residues. CDR3 sequence: CASSLARGTGTYEQYF. Here the CDR3 DNA reads TGTGCCAGCAGCTTAGCGCGGGGGACAGGTACCTACGAGCAGTACTTC. The variable domain in full, with the rest retrieved from reference TRBV7-9 and TRBJ2-7, is DTGVSQNPRHKITKRGQNVTFRCDPISEHNRLYWYRQTLGQGPEFLTYFQNEAQLEKSRLLSDRFSAERPKGSFSTLEIQRTEQGDSAMYLCASSLARGTGTYEQYFGPGTRLTVT.

The chain uses TRBV21-1 and TRBJ2-1; the table gives TRBD1 as D, unverified against the DNA. TRBV21-1 is noted as a pseudogene. This CDR3 contains 15 residues. CDR3 protein: CASRGDRGSYNEQFF. DNA of the CDR3: TGTGCCAGCAGGGGAGACAGGGGTAGTTACAATGAGCAGTTCTTC.

A few counts support this clone. The CDR3 region has the DNA TGTGCCAGCAACTTTGGACAGGGGACGGACAATGAGCAGTTCTTC. Amino acid sequence: CASNFGQGTDNEQFF. V and J are TRBV2 and TRBJ2-1; 9 bases map to TRBD1. V lost 7 bases and J lost 5; bases outside the gene matches: 9. The CDR3 loop spans 15 amino acids. Per the germline V gene, CDR1 is SNHLY and CDR2 is FYNNEI.

The V call is TRBV6-5, the J call TRBJ2-7; 7 bases are shared with TRBD1. Germline-derived CDR1 and CDR2 are MNHEY and SVGAGI. Germline trimming cut 7 bases from V and 2 bases from J; bases unmatched to any gene: 8. There are 14 residues in the CDR3. The chain's CDR3 is CASKGAGGPYEQYF. CDR3 DNA: TGTGCCAGCAAGGGGGCCGGCGGCCCCTACGAGCAGTACTTC.

The V call is TRBV28, the J call TRBJ1-5; 7 bases agree with TRBD1. This CDR3 comprises 14 residues. With 5 bases clipped from V and 4 bases from J, the junction kept 5 bases outside the gene matches. Germline V CDR1 and CDR2: MDHEN, SYDVKM. The CDR3 DNA reads TGTGCCAGCAGTCCGACAGGGCTTAATCAGCCCCAGCATTTT. Translated: CASSPTGLNQPQHF.

Comment on this clone: The sample has other DNA sequences that encode this CDR3 too. The DNA for the CDR3 is TGTGCCAGTAGTACCGGACAGGGAGATCAGCCCCAGCATTTT. The encoded protein is CASSTGQGDQPQHF. The V call is TRBV19, the J call TRBJ1-5, with 8 bases identical to TRBD1. Germline V gives CDR1 LNHDA, CDR2 SQIVND (reference sequence). Trimming cost V 4 bases and J 5 bases; bases outside gene matches: 4. The CDR3 extends over 14 amino acids.

This chain connects TRBV5-5 to TRBJ1-6; D uncertain. The germline gives CDR1 SGHKS, CDR2 YYEKEE (reference sequence). This CDR3 is built from 16 residues. Trimming stripped 3 bases from V and 0 bases from J, with 10 bases between. Here the CDR3 DNA reads TGTGCCAGCAGCTCAGAGGTGAACTCCTATAATTCACCCCTCCACTTT. It yields the protein CASSSEVNSYNSPLHF.

This chain uses TRBV7-2 with TRBJ1-1; D ambiguous. This CDR3 is 15 amino acids long. Trimming cost V 4 bases and J 2 bases, with 14 bases left between them. Germline values: CDR1 SGHTA, CDR2 FQGNSA. The CDR3 is CASSSSVAHNTEAFF. The CDR3 DNA follows: TGTGCCAGCAGCTCCAGTGTGGCCCATAACACTGAAGCTTTCTTT.

This rearrangement joins TRBV19 to TRBJ1-1, with no clear D. In germline, CDR1 is LNHDA, CDR2 SQIVND (reference sequence). The CDR3 sequence is 15 residues long. Trimming left V 8 bases short and J 9 bases short, with 25 bases between. The CDR3 region has the DNA TGTGCCAGTGAGGTTAACCCGGCCCGCCCGGCCAAAGCTTTCTTT. Its translation: CASEVNPARPAKAFF.

The J gene is TRBJ2-1, the V gene TRBV12-3 or TRBV12-4; D possibly corresponds to TRBD2 (5 bases). CDR3 size: 11 residues. The V and J ends lost 2 bases and 13 bases respectively, with 9 bases between them. The DNA for the CDR3 is TGTGCCAGCAGTTTACGGGATCAACAGTTCTTC. It is translated as CASSLRDQQFF.

The chain employs TRBV10-3 and TRBJ2-7; D uncertain. Germline V gene sequence: CDR1 ENHRY, CDR2 SYGVKD. V was clipped by 4 bases and J by 6 bases, with 10 bases between them. The CDR3 runs 12 residues. The CDR3 sequence: CAISVSGFEQYF. CDR3 coding DNA: TGTGCCATCAGTGTCTCGGGTTTCGAGCAGTACTTC.

The V and J genes are TRBV5-6 and TRBJ1-1; D not resolved. Germline lookup yields CDR1 SGHDT and CDR2 YYEEEE. Trimming took off 0 bases at V and 11 bases at J, with 8 bases between the two ends. The CDR3 extends over 11 amino acids. CDR3 bases: TGTGCCAGCAGCTTGGGCGGGCGCGCTTTCTTT. Amino acid sequence: CASSLGGRAFF.

The V call is TRBV20-1, the J call TRBJ1-6, with D perhaps matching TRBD1 (5 bases). V lost 3 bases to trimming and J lost 0 bases, with 12 bases between them. From germline, CDR1 is DFQATT and CDR2 SNEGSKA (reference sequence). The CDR3 is 16 amino acids. CDR3 bases: TGCAGTGCTAGTGGGGGGGAAAGCTCCTATAATTCACCCCTCCACTTT. Its protein is CSASGGESSYNSPLHF.

The chain employs TRBV19 and TRBJ1-2, with 7 nucleotides matching TRBD1. The germline V gene has CDR1 LNHDA and CDR2 SQIVND (reference sequence). V shed 6 bases and J 6 bases; nucleotides not matched to a gene: 7. This CDR3 spans 13 amino acids. The CDR3 DNA sequence: TGTGCCAGTAGGGCGACAGGGACCCATGGCTACACCTTC. This codes for CASRATGTHGYTF.

This rearrangement joins TRBV2 to TRBJ1-5; TRBD1 matches at 12 bases. J was trimmed by 2 bases and V by 6 bases; bases with no gene match: 8. Per the germline V gene, CDR1 is SNHLY and CDR2 is FYNNEI. CDR3 length: 17 residues. CDR3 residues: CASRPGQGAGGNQPQHF. CDR3 DNA sequence: TGTGCCAGCAGACCGGGACAGGGGGCTGGGGGCAATCAGCCCCAGCATTTT.

The gene calls are TRBV21-1 and TRBJ2-7; TRBD2 is the table's D call, not checked against the DNA. TRBV21-1 is assigned pseudogene status. This CDR3 region has 14 residues. The CDR3 DNA reads TGTGCCAGCAGCAACCCGCTAGCGGGGTACGAGCAGTACTTC. Amino acid sequence: CASSNPLAGYEQYF.

The CDR3 sequence: CASSQQGSSYNSPLHF. DNA of the CDR3: TGTGCCAGCAGCCAACAGGGGAGCTCCTATAATTCACCCCTCCACTTT. The J gene is TRBJ1-6, the V gene TRBV3-1 (or the pseudogene TRBV3-2); tentatively, D is TRBD1 (6 bases). Germline V CDR1 and CDR2: LGHDT, YNNKEL (reference sequence). This CDR3 region has 16 residues. The germline V and J ends were trimmed by 2 bases and 0 bases, with 8 bases remaining between them.